This record covers a single T cell receptor beta chain. Its target antigen remains unknown. Base qualities were left out, and no much larger clone turns up one base away. The library relied on PCR. Sequencing relied on an Illumina HiSeq 2500. To normalize quantification of the TCRbeta repertoire, the TCR libraries were built with molecular barcoding that relied on unique molecular identifiers. TCRdb trimmed the raw reads at Q25, called clones with MiXCR and kept productive beta chains. Rows are unified per CDR3 protein, each entry keeping the most common DNA and genes. In all, the sample holds more than 550,000 distinct CDR3 sequences, and about 10% of those were seen once. The top ten clones comprise about 4% of the sample. This entry comes from a study of T-cell reconstitution after alpha-beta-depleted transplantation in children (dated by TCRdb to the mid-2010s). For context, the study as a whole: T-cell immune reconstitution after TCRalphabeta/CD19-depleted allogeneic hematopoietic cell transplantation in children was quantitatively tracked in the study by means of TCR repertoire profiling.

The material was PBMCs from the stem cell graft donor, obtained from the stem cell graft. This clonotype was sampled from a human donor who donated a stem cell graft to a child with acute myeloid leukemia.

DNA sequence: TGTGCCAGCAGCTTCTTTACCCTGATATCCGGGTTGAACACTGAAGCTTTCTTT. It is translated as CASSFFTLISGLNTEAFF. The rearrangement joined TRBV5-4 to TRBJ1-1, with no confidently assigned D gene. Between the V and J ends, shortened by 2 bases and 0 bases respectively, the junction contains 20 bases. Its CDR3 holds 18 amino acids, cysteine through phenylalanine. The DNA shown is the 54-base CDR3, in frame from base 1. As encoded in the germline V gene (reference sequence), CDR1 is SGHNT while CDR2 is YYREEE.